What follows are 13 T cell receptor beta chains derived from one specimen sequenced in a study of T cells in Graves' hyperthyroidism and ophthalmopathy. Researchers took RNA transcripts and amplified the TCR beta CDR3 regions from them. In the first-round RT-PCR of the TCR CDR3, the HTBI primer set was used. One entry per CDR3 protein, called by TCRdb with MiXCR from the multiplex PCR reads. The table records over 45,000 distinct CDR3 sequences, 48% of them present only once. The sequenced sample was blood. The source of these receptors is a woman aged 45 to 65 with Graves' ophthalmopathy.

In this sample, this clonotype turned up many times. The CDR3 loop reads CSASQGTYNEQFF. CDR3 nucleotide sequence: TGCAGTGCTAGCCAGGGAACCTACAATGAGCAGTTCTTC. The J gene is TRBJ2-1, the V gene TRBV20-1; D perhaps matches TRBD1 (5 bases). This CDR3 has 13 amino acids. In germline, CDR1 is DFQATT, CDR2 SNEGSKA (reference sequence). V was trimmed by 3 bases and J by 2 bases, leaving 8 bases between them.

This chain uses TRBV15 with TRBJ2-7; maybe TRBD1 (6 bases). CDR3 size: 16 residues. The V end lost 3 bases, the J end lost 5 bases, and 20 bases lay between the germline ends. Germline V gene sequence: CDR1 LNHNV, CDR2 YYDKDF (reference sequence). CDR3: CATSRPLFPGAHEQYF. DNA for the CDR3: TGTGCCACCAGCAGGCCCCTATTCCCAGGGGCCCACGAGCAGTACTTC. Complete variable domain (other parts from reference TRBV15 and TRBJ2-7): DAMVIQNPRYQVTQFGKPVTLSCSQTLNHNVMYWYQQKSSQAPKLLFHYYDKDFNNEADTPDNFQSRRPNTSFCFLDIRSPGLGDTAMYLCATSRPLFPGAHEQYFGPGTRLTVT.

There are many counts of this clonotype. This sequence joins TRBV11-2 and TRBJ2-7, with a tentative D call TRBD2 (6 bases). V lost 1 base, J lost 2 bases, and 12 bases lay in between. CDR3 length: 15 residues. CDR1 and CDR2 from the germline V gene are SGHAT and FQNNGV. The CDR3 reads CASSLGFGSAYEQYF. CDR3 nucleotides: TGTGCCAGCAGCTTAGGATTCGGGAGCGCCTACGAGCAGTACTTC.

Remarks on this clonotype: One end of the junction fails to match germline, which may point to a read error. The V and J genes are TRBV5-4 and TRBJ2-1; TRBD1 matches at 7 bases. This CDR3 is built from 16 residues. The V gene's germline CDR1 is SGHNT and CDR2 YYREEE (reference sequence). The chain's CDR3 is CASSLGRQGRYDEQFF. CDR3 nucleotides: TGTGCCAGCAGCTTGGGTCGACAGGGTCGCTACGATGAGCAGTTCTTC.

This clonotype has a count of ten or more. This chain uses TRBV5-6 with TRBJ2-1; no definite D call. This CDR3 has 12 amino acids. Germline V CDR1 and CDR2: SGHDT, YYEEEE. Trimming stripped 1 base from V and 7 bases from J, with 6 bases between. This CDR3 is CASSLSRNEQFF. For the CDR3, the DNA is TGTGCCAGCAGCTTGAGTAGGAATGAGCAGTTCTTC.

Here the CDR3 reads CASSLQGETEAFF. The CDR3 DNA reads as TGTGCCAGTAGTTTGCAGGGAGAGACTGAAGCTTTCTTT. V is TRBV19 and J is TRBJ1-1; a possible D gene is TRBD1 (5 bases). Trimming took off 5 bases at V and 5 bases at J, with 12 bases between the two ends. Germline V gives CDR1 LNHDA, CDR2 SQIVND (reference sequence). The CDR3 is 13 residues long.

This clonotype was detected many times. The V call is TRBV25-1, the J call TRBJ1-3; no clear D. CDR1 and CDR2 (germline): MGHDK, SYGVNS. V dropped 3 bases and J dropped 0 bases, with 6 bases sitting between them. CDR3 length equals 14 residues. CDR3 amino acids: CASSDQLSGNTIYF. Written as DNA, the CDR3 is TGTGCCAGCAGTGATCAGCTCTCTGGAAACACCATATATTTT.

The chain uses TRBV6-5 and TRBJ1-5, with 7 bases identical to TRBD1. Germline V lookup: CDR1 MNHEY, CDR2 SVGAGI. V lost 2 bases, J lost 3 bases, and 16 bases stayed unmatched. This CDR3 has 19 amino acids. As DNA, the CDR3 is TGTGCCAGCAGTTACACCGGCGGGGTGTTAGGGGGCGACAATCAGCCCCAGCATTTT. Its translation: CASSYTGGVLGGDNQPQHF.

The chain joins TRBV7-3 to TRBJ1-1, with D possibly TRBD1 on 5 matching bases. Germline V gives CDR1 SGHTA, CDR2 FQGTGA. The V end was cut by 2 bases, the J end by 2 bases, with 9 bases between. This CDR3 is built from 14 residues. The CDR3 sequence is CASSLAGTNTEAFF. CDR3 DNA sequence: TGTGCCAGCAGCTTAGCGGGGACTAACACTGAAGCTTTCTTT.

This clonotype was seen at least ten times. The CDR3, as DNA: TGTGCCAGCAGATCCGACAAGGCTCGTGAGCAGTACTTC. Its protein is CASRSDKAREQYF. The rearrangement joins TRBV28 to TRBJ2-7; D gene uncertain. The CDR3 length is 13 residues. V gave up 6 bases and J gave up 7 bases, with 16 bases separating them. The germline V gene has CDR1 MDHEN and CDR2 SYDVKM.

This clonotype was picked up many times. The chain employs TRBV6-5 and TRBJ1-2, with D perhaps TRBD1 (5 bases). In germline, CDR1 is MNHEY, CDR2 SVGAGI. V lost 7 bases, J lost 8 bases, and 20 bases lay in between. The CDR3 runs to 14 residues. The CDR3 here is CASKEALGAGGYTF. CDR3 DNA sequence: TGTGCCAGCAAAGAGGCTTTAGGGGCTGGCGGCTACACCTTC.

In this sample, this clonotype turned up many times. V and J are TRBV4-1 and TRBJ2-7; 7 bases line up with TRBD1. The CDR3 is made up of 13 amino acids. Germline lookup yields CDR1 MGHRA and CDR2 YSYEKL. V lost 4 bases to trimming and J lost 2 bases; unmatched junction nucleotides: 2. CDR3 coding DNA: TGCGCCAGCAGCCGGGACAGAACCTACGAGCAGTACTTC. This codes for CASSRDRTYEQYF.

The V call is TRBV7-8, the J call TRBJ2-6, with 7 bases identical to TRBD1. The germline V gene has CDR1 SGHVS and CDR2 FQNEAQ. With V trimmed by 4 bases and J by 8 bases, 2 bases remained unmatched. The CDR3 is 13 residues long. For the CDR3, the DNA is TGTGCCAGCAGCTGGGGACAGACCAACGTCCTGACTTTC. Its protein product is CASSWGQTNVLTF. The full variable domain, in which reference TRBV7-8 and TRBJ2-6 provide the parts outside the CDR3, is GAGVSQSPRYKVAKRGQDVALRCDPISGHVSLFWYQQALGQGPEFLTYFQNEAQLDKSGLPSDRFFAERPEGSVSTLKIQRTQQEDSAVYLCASSWGQTNVLTFGAGSRLTVL.